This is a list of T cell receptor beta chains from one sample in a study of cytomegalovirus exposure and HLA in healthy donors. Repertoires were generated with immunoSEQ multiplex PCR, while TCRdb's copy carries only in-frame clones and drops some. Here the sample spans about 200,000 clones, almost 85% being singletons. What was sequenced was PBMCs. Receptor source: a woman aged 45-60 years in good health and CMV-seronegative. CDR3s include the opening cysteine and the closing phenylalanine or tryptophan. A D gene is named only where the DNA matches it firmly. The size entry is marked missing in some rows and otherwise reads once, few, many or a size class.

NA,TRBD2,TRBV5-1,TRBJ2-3,TGCGCCAGCAGCTTGGTAGCGGGAACAGATACGCAGTATTTT,CASSLVAGTDTQYF
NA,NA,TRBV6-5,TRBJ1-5,TGTGCCAGCAGTTCCAGACAGGGCAATCAGCCCCAGCATTTT,CASSSRQGNQPQHF
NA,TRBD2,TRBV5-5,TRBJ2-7,TGTGCCAGCAGCTTGATGCTAGCGGGAACCTACGAGCAGTACTTC,CASSLMLAGTYEQYF
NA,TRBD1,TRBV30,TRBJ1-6,TGTGCCTGGAGGGACAGGGTGAGCTCCTATAATTCACCCCTCCACTTT,CAWRDRVSSYNSPLHF
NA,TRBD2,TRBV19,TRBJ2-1,TGTGCCAGTAGCCCAACTAGCGGGTCCTACAATGAGCAGTTCTTC,CASSPTSGSYNEQFF
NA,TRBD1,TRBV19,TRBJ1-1,TGTGCCAGTAGTTCCCAGGGGGCAATGAACACTGAAGCTTTCTTT,CASSSQGAMNTEAFF
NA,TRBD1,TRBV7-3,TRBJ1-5,TGTGCCAGCAGCTTATCCGGGGGACAGGGGACAGGGGGGATTTATAGCAATCAGCCCCAGCATTTT,CASSLSGGQGTGGIYSNQPQHF
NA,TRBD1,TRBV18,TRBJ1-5,TGTGCCAGCTCACGGACAGGTAAACAGCCCCAGCATTTT,CASSRTGKQPQHF
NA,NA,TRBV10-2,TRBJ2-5,TGCGCCAGCAGTGGCCGGTCTAGCATAGAGGAGACCCAGTACTTC,CASSGRSSIEETQYF
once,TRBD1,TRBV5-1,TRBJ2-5,TGCGCCAGCAGCTTAATGCCAGGGGGCCAGGAGACCCAGTACTTC,CASSLMPGGQETQYF
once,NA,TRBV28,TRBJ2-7,TGTGCCAGCACTAGTCCAGGGGCACGCTTTAGGGAGCAGTACTTC,CASTSPGARFREQYF
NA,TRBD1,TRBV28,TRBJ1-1,TGTGCCAGCAGTTTGGGAGACAGGGGACCCACTGAAGCTTTCTTT,CASSLGDRGPTEAFF
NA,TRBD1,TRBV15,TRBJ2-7,TGTGCCACCAGCAGATTTGGGACAGGGGAAACGACGGGCGAGCAGTACTTC,CATSRFGTGETTGEQYF
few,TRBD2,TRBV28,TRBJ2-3,TGTGCCAGCAGTTTAAGCGGGAACACAGATACGCAGTATTTT,CASSLSGNTDTQYF
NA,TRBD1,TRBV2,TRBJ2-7,TGTGCCAGCAGACAGGGGGCCTACGAGCAGTACTTC,CASRQGAYEQYF
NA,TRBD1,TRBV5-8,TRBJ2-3,TGTGCCAGCAGCCCCCCGGTATTAAGACAGGGTACAGATACGCAGTATTTT,CASSPPVLRQGTDTQYF
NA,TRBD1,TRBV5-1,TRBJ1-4,TGCGCCAGCAGCGTAGCCGGGACAGGGAATGAAAAACTGTTTTTT,CASSVAGTGNEKLFF
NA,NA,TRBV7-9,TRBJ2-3,TGTGCCAGCAGCTCAGCGGAGTCGGGAGATACGCAGTATTTT,CASSSAESGDTQYF
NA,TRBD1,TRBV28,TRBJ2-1,TGTGCCAGCAGTTCCCCGGGACAGGGGCCTCAGAGCTCCTACAATGAGCAGTTCTTC,CASSSPGQGPQSSYNEQFF
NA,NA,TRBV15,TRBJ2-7,TGTGCCACCAGCAGAGAGTTCCAGGCAGGGGAGCGGGGCGAGCAGTACTTC,CATSREFQAGERGEQYF
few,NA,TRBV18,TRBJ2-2,TGTGCCAGCTCAACTAGGACAGCAGAACCCGGGGAGCTGTTTTTT,CASSTRTAEPGELFF
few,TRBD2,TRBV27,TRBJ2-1,TGTGCCAGCAGTTCCGGGGGACTAGCGGGGCGGGGTGAGCAGTTCTTC,CASSSGGLAGRGEQFF
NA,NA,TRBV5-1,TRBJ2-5,TGCGCCAGCAGCCGCCAAGAGACCCAGTACTTC,CASSRQETQYF
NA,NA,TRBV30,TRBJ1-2,TGTGCCTGGAGGGGGGCTTTTAGATATGGCTACACCTTC,CAWRGAFRYGYTF
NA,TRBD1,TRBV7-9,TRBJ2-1,TGTGCCAGCAGTAAAGGACAGGGCCTTTTTAGGCTGAATGAGCAGTTCTTC,CASSKGQGLFRLNEQFF
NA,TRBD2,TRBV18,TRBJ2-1,TGTGCCAGCTCACCAACACTAGCGGGATTGGATGAGCAGTTCTTC,CASSPTLAGLDEQFF
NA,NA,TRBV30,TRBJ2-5,TGTGCCTGGAGGGGTAGCAGGGCGCCCCAGTACTTC,CAWRGSRAPQYF
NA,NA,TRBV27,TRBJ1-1,TGTGCCAGCAGTCCACCGGGGGGAGGGCCTGAAGCTTTCTTT,CASSPPGGGPEAFF
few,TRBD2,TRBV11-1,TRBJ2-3,TGTGCCAGCAGCCCTTCGCGGGAGGGCACAGATACGCAGTATTTT,CASSPSREGTDTQYF
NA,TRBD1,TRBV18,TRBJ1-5,TGTGCCAGCTCATCAGACAGGGGCAATCAGCCCCAGCATTTT,CASSSDRGNQPQHF
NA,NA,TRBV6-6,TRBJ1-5,TGTGCCAGCAAACCCAGGGAGGAATACGGGCCCCAGCATTTT,CASKPREEYGPQHF
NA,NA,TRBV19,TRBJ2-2,TGTGCCAGTAACGGGGGAGGGGAGCTGTTTTTT,CASNGGGELFF
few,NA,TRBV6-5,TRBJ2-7,TGTGCCAGCATCCCGAGGCTGGCCTCCTACGAGCAGTACTTC,CASIPRLASYEQYF
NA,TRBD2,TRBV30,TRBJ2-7,TGTGCCTGGAGAAGGGGAAGGACTAGCGGGACCTACGAGCAGTACTTC,CAWRRGRTSGTYEQYF
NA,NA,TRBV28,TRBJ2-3,TGTGCCAGCAGTTTACCCTTGGGCCCATCGACGCAGTATTTT,CASSLPLGPSTQYF
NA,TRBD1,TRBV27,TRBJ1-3,TGTGCCAGCAGTTCGTACTCCGGACAGGCCTCTGGAAACACCATATATTTT,CASSSYSGQASGNTIYF
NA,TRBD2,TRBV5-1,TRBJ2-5,TGCGCCAGCAGCTGGGGACTAGCGGGAGGGCACACCGGAGGGACCCAGTACTTC,CASSWGLAGGHTGGTQYF
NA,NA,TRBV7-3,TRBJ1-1,TGTGCCAGCAGCTTTTCAGAGAACACTGAAGCTTTCTTT,CASSFSENTEAFF
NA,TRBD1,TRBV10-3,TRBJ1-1,TGTGCCATCAGAGAGTTCTGGACAGGGAGTAACACTGAAGCTTTCTTT,CAIREFWTGSNTEAFF
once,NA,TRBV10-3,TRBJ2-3,TGTGCCATCAGTGGCCGGGGATTTGCAGATACGCAGTATTTT,CAISGRGFADTQYF
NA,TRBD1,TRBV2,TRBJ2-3,TGTGCCAGCACTCTCGACAGGGACGGTGGCACAGATACGCAGTATTTT,CASTLDRDGGTDTQYF
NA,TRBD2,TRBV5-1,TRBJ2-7,TGCGCCAGCAGCTTGCGACGCGGGAGGTATCTCGAGCAGTACTTC,CASSLRRGRYLEQYF
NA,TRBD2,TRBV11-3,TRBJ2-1,TGTGCCAGCAGTCTAAGCGGGAGGGCCCACAATGAGCAGTTCTTC,CASSLSGRAHNEQFF
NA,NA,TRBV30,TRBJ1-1,TGTGCCTGGTCGAGGGGAGGAGACACTGAAGCTTTCTTT,CAWSRGGDTEAFF
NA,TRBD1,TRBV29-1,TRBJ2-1,TGCAGCGGAGGACAGGGAGACATGTACAATGAGCAGTTCTTC,CSGGQGDMYNEQFF